This T cell receptor (beta chain) was found in a study of OX40 agonist ivuxolimab in advanced cancers. The wider study: Antecedent anti-PD-1, anti-PD-L1 or anti-CTLA-4 therapy was permissible, with around 40% having received some. Study outcomes and limitations: In general, CD8+ T cells held more expanded clones than CD4+ did, on average. Part of the nonresponder group also had normalized T-cell clonal expansion that was low. Clonal expansion was seen in CD4+ and CD8+ blood T cells by week 6 at 0.1 to 3.0 mg/kg.

Profiled with immunoSEQ multiplex PCR; TCRdb holds only in-frame clones, not every one. The sample consists of about 150,000 clones, roughly 94% of them appearing once. The germline gives CDR1 SGHKS, CDR2 YYEKEE (reference sequence). The CDR3 is 18 amino acids. Deletions cut 0 bases from V and 2 bases from J, with 20 bases between. Concerning this clone: The antigen is unknown.

This receptor was taken from an adult with an advanced solid tumor such as melanoma, head and neck, liver or kidney cancer. The chain has TRBV5-5 and TRBJ1-1, with D tentatively TRBD1 (6 bases). Source: CD4+ or CD8+ T cells sorted from blood, taken in a trial of the OX40 agonist ivuxolimab. CDR3 sequence: CASSLAVGAMGVNTEAFF. The CDR3 nucleotides are TGTGCCAGCAGCTTGGCCGTGGGGGCTATGGGTGTAAACACTGAAGCTTTCTTT.